A selection of T cell receptor beta chains follows, all from one sample in a study of blood T cell repertoires in COVID-19. Sequencing used immunoSEQ multiplex PCR; TCRdb keeps in-frame clones, though not all of them. This table has about 200,000 clones, over 65% appearing once. The sequenced material came from peripheral blood. The receptors come from a person aged 65-85 years with COVID-19, enrolled during active disease. Both conserved end residues are part of each CDR3. A D gene is named only where the DNA matches it firmly. For some rows the clone size is stated as once, few or many, or as a class when expanded; others skip it.

J | D | V | size | CDR3 | DNA
TRBJ1-5 | - | TRBV7-9 | few | CASSSGNLNQPQHF | TGTGCCAGCAGCTCCGGTAATTTAAATCAGCCCCAGCATTTT
TRBJ2-1 | - | TRBV30 | - | CAWSVRSVGVYNEQFF | TGTGCCTGGAGTGTACGCTCCGTCGGTGTTTACAATGAGCAGTTCTTC
TRBJ1-3 | - | TRBV6-5 | - | CASKMDRYPGNTIYF | TGTGCCAGCAAAATGGACAGATACCCTGGAAACACCATATATTTT
TRBJ2-4 | - | TRBV27 | - | CASRLTGRGSKNIQYF | TGTGCCAGCAGGCTAACGGGGAGGGGGTCCAAAAACATTCAGTACTTC
TRBJ2-2 | TRBD1 | TRBV5-6 | - | CASKADRGYGRELFF | TGTGCCAGCAAAGCGGACAGGGGGTATGGCAGGGAGCTGTTTTTT
TRBJ2-7 | - | TRBV1 | - | CTSSGPRFFRSVEPTFAYEQYF | TGCACCAGCAGCGGGCCTCGGTTCTTTCGGTCAGTCGAACCTACCTTCGCCTACGAGCAGTACTTC
TRBJ2-5 | - | TRBV20-1 | many | CSAFRETQYF | TGCAGTGCCTTTCGGGAGACCCAGTACTTC
TRBJ2-7 | - | TRBV30 | - | CAWSPATGEQYF | TGTGCCTGGAGTCCCGCTACTGGCGAGCAGTACTTC
TRBJ1-5 | TRBD1 | TRBV6-5 | once | CASSYAGTASNQPQHF | TGTGCCAGCAGTTACGCCGGGACAGCTAGCAATCAGCCCCAGCATTTT
TRBJ1-5 | - | TRBV27 | - | CASSLNQGLGQPQHF | TGTGCCAGCAGTTTGAATCAGGGGTTGGGTCAGCCCCAGCATTTT
TRBJ1-4 | TRBD1 | TRBV2 | - | CASSDTGTGSEKLFF | TGTGCCAGCAGCGATACCGGGACAGGTTCCGAAAAACTGTTTTTT
TRBJ2-7 | TRBD2 | TRBV27 | few | CASSLVAGGRPEQYF | TGTGCCAGCAGTTTAGTAGCGGGAGGGCGCCCCGAGCAGTACTTC
TRBJ2-7 | TRBD1 | TRBV28 | - | CASSSPGQVPYEQYF | TGTGCCAGCAGTTCCCCCGGACAGGTGCCCTACGAGCAGTACTTC
TRBJ1-5 | - | TRBV5-1 | - | CANPGGNNQPQHF | TGCGCCAACCCAGGCGGGAACAATCAGCCCCAGCATTTT
TRBJ1-2 | - | TRBV6-5 | - | CASSYESGPGYGYTF | TGTGCCAGCAGTTACGAGTCAGGGCCTGGCTATGGCTACACCTTC
TRBJ1-1 | - | TRBV5-1 | - | CASSLVIGGTEAFF | TGCGCCAGCAGCTTGGTGATCGGGGGCACTGAAGCTTTCTTT
TRBJ1-2 | TRBD1 | TRBV2 | - | CASSETSWDRIYGYTF | TGTGCCAGCAGTGAGACCTCTTGGGACAGGATCTATGGCTACACCTTC
TRBJ2-3 | TRBD2 | TRBV2 | - | CASSGLAGEYRPGDTQYF | TGTGCCAGCAGTGGACTAGCGGGAGAATACAGACCCGGGGATACGCAGTATTTT
TRBJ1-4 | TRBD1 | TRBV7-2 | - | CASRSTGTAIGKLFF | TGTGCCAGCAGGAGCACCGGGACAGCAATTGGCAAACTGTTTTTT
TRBJ1-4 | - | TRBV5-1 | few | CASSLGQINEKLFF | TGCGCCAGCAGCTTGGGGCAGATCAATGAAAAACTGTTTTTT
TRBJ1-5 | - | TRBV15 | - | CATSRASLGNQPQHF | TGTGCCACCAGCAGAGCTAGCCTAGGCAATCAGCCCCAGCATTTT
TRBJ1-6 | - | TRBV7-8 | - | CASSLDRPQRSPLHF | TGTGCCAGCAGCTTAGATCGCCCCCAGAGGTCACCCCTCCACTTT
TRBJ2-7 | - | TRBV7-2 | - | CASSLVKGGDPLF | TGTGCCAGCAGCTTAGTTAAGGGGGGGGATCCCCTCTTC
TRBJ2-1 | TRBD2 | TRBV19 | - | CASSLGGGVGSNEQFF | TGTGCCAGTAGCCTGGGGGGGGGAGTCGGGTCCAATGAGCAGTTCTTC
TRBJ2-4 | - | TRBV15 | - | CATSRGSKNIQYF | TGTGCCACCAGCCGCGGCTCCAAAAACATTCAGTACTTC
TRBJ2-4 | TRBD1 | TRBV6-1 | - | CASSEGTGTLNIQYF | TGTGCCAGCAGTGAAGGGACAGGGACCCTAAACATTCAGTACTTC
TRBJ2-2 | TRBD1 | TRBV29-1 | - | CSGMGQGNTGELFF | TGCAGCGGAATGGGACAGGGGAACACCGGGGAGCTGTTTTTT
TRBJ1-3 | - | TRBV4-1 | - | CASSQEPGSGNTIYF | TGCGCCAGCAGCCAAGAACCGGGCTCTGGAAACACCATATATTTT
TRBJ1-6 | TRBD1 | TRBV12-3/TRBV12-4 | - | CASSVDRAGPLHF | TGTGCCAGCAGTGTGGACAGGGCAGGACCCCTCCACTTT
TRBJ1-5 | - | TRBV10-3 | - | CAISERTDNQPQHF | TGTGCCATCAGTGAAAGAACAGACAATCAGCCCCAGCATTTT